This T cell receptor (beta chain) was captured in a study of cytomegalovirus exposure and HLA in healthy donors. General study findings and limits: Several of the most significant clusters appeared, in a later analysis, to be linked to common viral pathogens.

PCR used 60 Vbeta primers and 13 Jbeta primers. Sequencing was performed with immunoSEQ multiplex PCR; in TCRdb, only in-frame clones are kept and a portion is missing. This sample carries roughly 120,000 clones, roughly 82% of them seen once, and the ten largest clones take about 2.7%. Deletions cut 4 bases from V and 5 bases from J, with 9 bases between. The CDR3 contains 13 residues. Germline-derived CDR1 and CDR2 are MNHNY and SVGAGI (reference sequence). A word on this clone: What it binds is not known.

The chain is built from TRBV6-6 and TRBJ2-1, with a tentative D call TRBD1 (6 bases). Sequenced material: PBMCs. The sequence was obtained from a woman aged 18-29 years in good health and CMV-seropositive. The CDR3 DNA reads as TGTGCCAGCAGTTCCGGACAGCACAATGAGCAGTTCTTC. Encoded protein: CASSSGQHNEQFF.